A selection of T cell receptor beta chains follows, all from one sample in a study of CXCR3-negative and CXCR3-positive naive CD8 T cells. TCRdb reprocessed the 5' RACE reads and stores each CDR3 protein as one record, lacking DNA. The table for this sample gives 70,000 to 95,000 distinct CDR3 sequences. Sequenced sample: naive CXCR3- CD8+ T cells from blood. The receptors here all came from a human donor in good health. Some clones in this sample may be carry-over from other donors' samples. The CDR3 runs from the conserved cysteine through the conserved F or W.

J gene	V gene	CDR3 protein
TRBJ2-1	TRBV6-5	CASSYSVNEQFF
TRBJ1-2	TRBV29-1	CSVGPLGNYGYTF
TRBJ2-1	TRBV28	CAIQGSSSGRAYGSYNEQFF
TRBJ2-5	TRBV7-9	CASSPLWRGEETQYF
TRBJ2-2	TRBV7-9	CASSQTTGRWTGELFF
TRBJ2-3	TRBV6-4	CASSDGGATDTQYF
TRBJ2-2	TRBV29-1	CSAQGTGELFF
TRBJ2-1	TRBV4-2	CASSQGLRDEQFF
TRBJ2-1	TRBV4-1	CASSPPAGFSYNEQFF
TRBJ2-4	TRBV20-1	CSARPQEVAKNIQYF
TRBJ2-4	TRBV18	CASSPTGAGNIQYF
TRBJ1-5	TRBV7-2	CASSTSTGLNGNQPQHF
TRBJ2-7	TRBV28	CASRRVSYEQYF
TRBJ2-1	TRBV12-2	CASRFFYDGVTSNEQFF
TRBJ2-5	TRBV7-2	CASSWTGETQYF
TRBJ2-1	TRBV6-6	CASSSHRASGRDNEQFF
TRBJ2-7	TRBV5-1	CASSLVPSYEQYF
TRBJ2-1	TRBV27	CASSPMKGAQTPGEQFF
TRBJ1-3	TRBV29-1	CSVAGLSSGNTIYF
TRBJ2-3	TRBV7-9	CASSLATGSVADTQYF